This T cell receptor beta chain originates from a study of blood T cell repertoires in COVID-19. About the research overall: Acute and convalescent COVID-19 specimens originated in the United States, Italy and Spain. The cDNA or gDNA used as material had been derived from T cells, B-cell-depleted T cells, or PBMCs.

This clone has a single count. V lost 5 bases, J lost 7 bases, and 12 bases lay in between. The V gene's germline CDR1 is SGHTA and CDR2 FQGNSA. The CDR3 runs 13 residues. Methods used by the authors: From reference gene primer amplification, estimates of nucleated cell counts were derived. Sequenced by immunoSEQ multiplex PCR; TCRdb stores in-frame clones only, minus some. V and J calls and clone size follow that table, whereas D and trimming were derived from the DNA. The sample holds some 180,000 clones, 80% seen once. Sequenced sample: peripheral blood. This clonotype was obtained from a man between 60 and 75 years old with acute or convalescent COVID-19. The chain carries TRBV7-2 and TRBJ2-1; possibly TRBD2 for D (7 bases). The DNA of the CDR3 is TGTGCCAGCAGCGGGGGGGCCGGGAATGAGCAGTTCTTC. Residues: CASSGGAGNEQFF.